A single sample is the source of the 29 T cell receptor beta chains below, sequenced in a study of molecular identifiers for immune sequencing clone quantification. TCRdb recomputed calls from the PCR reads with MiXCR, one row per CDR3 protein. The sample records under 650,000 distinct CDR3 sequences, 15% to 20% being singletons. Sequencing was performed on naive CD8+ T cells from blood, with Jurkat cell RNA spiked in. Subset indicated: FACS-sorted CD8+CD4-CCR7+CD45RA+ naive T cells. The receptors were sampled from a human donor in good health. Some libraries in this study had Jurkat cell RNA spiked in.

This clonotype appeared many times. V and J are TRBV2 and TRBJ2-3, with 10 bases identical to TRBD2. V lost 0 bases, J lost 3 bases, and 9 bases stayed unmatched. Germline values: CDR1 SNHLY, CDR2 FYNNEI. The CDR3 extends over 18 amino acids. CDR3: CASSEALSASGGTDTQYF. The CDR3, as DNA: TGTGCCAGCAGTGAAGCGCTTTCGGCTAGCGGGGGTACAGATACGCAGTATTTT.

The chain employs TRBV6-2 or TRBV6-3 and TRBJ2-1, with TRBD2 matching over 8 bases. Germline V gene lookup returns CDR1 MNHEY and CDR2 SVGEGT. V was clipped by 4 bases and J by 9 bases; unmatched bases: 5. CDR3 size: 13 residues. DNA of the CDR3: TGTGCCAGCAGTTCGCCGGGGGGGAGTGAGCAGTTCTTC. Amino acids: CASSSPGGSEQFF.

This clonotype was seen only a few times. This sequence joins TRBV12-3 or TRBV12-4 and TRBJ2-7; maybe TRBD2 (7 bases). This CDR3 is built from 13 residues. The V gene lost 8 bases and the J gene lost 3 bases, with 14 bases spanning the gap. CDR3: CASRGGGFYEQYF. CDR3 nucleotide sequence: TGTGCCAGCCGAGGGGGGGGGTTCTACGAGCAGTACTTC.

V is TRBV5-1 and J is TRBJ2-1; D not certain. This CDR3 is 14 amino acids long. CDR1 is SGHRS, CDR2 YFSETQ, per germline. V was clipped by 0 bases and J by 7 bases, with 11 bases between them. For the CDR3, the DNA is TGCGCCAGCAGCTTGGCCTTGGCGCAAAATGAGCAGTTCTTC. This translates into CASSLALAQNEQFF.

This clonotype showed up many times. The chain recombines TRBV4-1 with TRBJ1-5; TRBD1 agrees at 10 bases. The V and J ends lost 1 base and 6 bases, in that order; junction bases with no gene match: 9. This CDR3 has 17 residues. Germline V gene sequence: CDR1 MGHRA, CDR2 YSYEKL. Here the CDR3 DNA reads TGCGCCAGCAGCCAAGTGGTCGGGACAGGGGATACTCAGCCCCAGCATTTT. It encodes CASSQVVGTGDTQPQHF.

Concerning this clonotype: The junction does not match germline at one end; this may be a read error. The chain has TRBV7-2 and TRBJ1-6, with D uncertain. Per germline, CDR1 SGHTA and CDR2 FQGNSA. The CDR3 covers 16 residues. CDR3 in amino acids: CASSLDRSSHNSPLHF. The CDR3 nucleotides read TGTGCCAGCAGCTTAGACCGTAGCTCCCATAATTCACCCCTCCACTTT.

This clonotype was seen at least ten times. The chain employs TRBV13 and TRBJ2-5, with D perhaps TRBD2 (5 bases). Deletions cut 2 bases from V and 4 bases from J, with 17 bases between. CDR1 and CDR2 (germline): PRHDT, FYEKMQ (reference sequence). The CDR3 totals 16 residues. CDR3 DNA: TGTGCCAGCAGCTTAACGACGGGGATAGTTGCAGAGACCCAGTACTTC. It yields the protein CASSLTTGIVAETQYF.

This clonotype was seen more than once but under ten times. The gene calls are TRBV4-3 and TRBJ2-7; D gene unclear. Germline V gene lookup returns CDR1 LGHNA and CDR2 YSLEER. This CDR3 is 15 amino acids long. The V end lost 0 bases, the J end lost 7 bases, and 16 bases lay between the germline ends. CDR3 bases: TGCGCCAGCAGCCAAGAAGCAAGTGTCGGTATAGAGCAGTACTTC. Protein: CASSQEASVGIEQYF.

This clonotype has a handful of counts. The chain recombines TRBV19 with TRBJ1-5; D uncertain. V lost 7 bases and J 7 bases, leaving 14 bases between the germline ends. Germline values: CDR1 LNHDA, CDR2 SQIVND (reference sequence). This CDR3 is 13 amino acids long. Here the CDR3 reads CASTPSGMQPQHF. DNA for the CDR3: TGTGCCAGTACCCCCTCGGGGATGCAGCCCCAGCATTTT.

This clonotype was picked up many times. J is TRBJ2-2 and V is TRBV28; D is ambiguous. The CDR3 loop spans 15 amino acids. Germline loops: CDR1 MDHEN, CDR2 SYDVKM. Trimming stripped 5 bases from V and 0 bases from J, with 10 bases between. CDR3 DNA sequence: TGTGCCAGCAGTCCAAACAGCGCGAACACCGGGGAGCTGTTTTTT. This encodes CASSPNSANTGELFF.

This clonotype occurred many times. V is TRBV13 and J is TRBJ2-3; 10 bases align to TRBD2. V was clipped by 0 bases and J by 4 bases; unmatched bases: 13. CDR3 length: 19 amino acids. The germline V gene has CDR1 PRHDT and CDR2 FYEKMQ (reference sequence). For the CDR3, the DNA is TGTGCCAGCAGCTTAGGAGTGAGCGGGGGGGCCCAAGACTCAGATACGCAGTATTTT. Amino acid sequence: CASSLGVSGGAQDSDTQYF.

The V and J genes are TRBV11-2 and TRBJ2-1; D not resolved. This CDR3 region has 12 residues. V shed 6 bases and J shed 10 bases, with 13 bases lying between them. Germline-derived CDR1 and CDR2 are SGHAT and FQNNGV. CDR3 amino acids: CASSPDGYEQFF. Written as DNA, the CDR3 is TGTGCCAGCAGTCCGGACGGCTACGAGCAGTTCTTC. Drawing the rest from reference TRBV11-2 and TRBJ2-1, the complete variable domain is EAGVAQSPRYKIIEKRQSVAFWCNPISGHATLYWYQQILGQGPKLLIQFQNNGVVDDSQLPKDRFSAERLKGVDSTLKIQPAKLEDSAVYLCASSPDGYEQFFGPGTRLTVL.

This clonotype was seen many times. The rearrangement joins TRBV20-1 to TRBJ2-7, with D tentatively TRBD2 (5 bases). The CDR3 runs to 13 residues. V lost 3 bases to trimming and J lost 3 bases, with 12 bases between them. Germline loops: CDR1 DFQATT, CDR2 SNEGSKA (reference sequence). For the CDR3, the DNA is TGCAGTGCTAGGGGCGAGGGATTCTACGAGCAGTACTTC. This translates into CSARGEGFYEQYF.

V is TRBV7-9 and J is TRBJ2-2, with a weak D call TRBD2 (5 bases). Germline V gene data show CDR1 as SEHNR and CDR2 as FQNEAQ (reference sequence). V shed 4 bases and J shed 8 bases, with 26 bases lying between them. The length of the CDR3 is 18 residues. This CDR3 reads CASSSRTVEEALLGELFF. The CDR3 DNA sequence: TGTGCCAGCAGCTCGAGGACGGTGGAGGAGGCCCTACTAGGGGAGCTGTTTTTT.

In its sample, this clonotype was seen a few times. The genes are TRBV12-3 or TRBV12-4 and TRBJ2-5; 14 bases are shared with TRBD2. CDR3 size: 17 residues. The V gene end was trimmed by 5 bases and the J gene end by 3 bases; junction bases not matched to a gene: 8. The CDR3 DNA sequence: TGTGCCAGCAGTCTTTATAGGGGACTAGCGGGGGAAGAGACCCAGTACTTC. Its protein product is CASSLYRGLAGEETQYF.

This clonotype was counted at least ten times. The rearrangement links TRBV4-3 to TRBJ2-7; D is possibly TRBD1 or TRBD2 (6 bases each). This CDR3 is built from 15 residues. Trimming cost V 1 base and J 4 bases, with 14 bases left between them. Germline CDR1 and CDR2: LGHNA and YSLEER. CDR3 region: CASSQGRGDTYEQYF. The CDR3 DNA sequence: TGCGCCAGCAGCCAAGGGCGCGGGGACACTTACGAGCAGTACTTC.

This clonotype was seen a handful of times. The V and J genes are TRBV5-5 and TRBJ2-7, with D possibly matching TRBD2 (5 bases). CDR1 is SGHKS and CDR2 is YYEKEE in the germline V gene (reference sequence). Trimming stripped 2 bases from V and 2 bases from J, with 11 bases between. CDR3 length: 14 amino acids. The CDR3 DNA sequence: TGTGCCAGCAGCTTTAGGCCGGGAACCTACGAGCAGTACTTC. It yields the protein CASSFRPGTYEQYF.

This clonotype was seen many times. The V call is TRBV5-6, the J call TRBJ2-7; no definite D call. The ends were cut back, 5 bases at V and 0 bases at J, with 6 bases in the middle. There are 12 residues in the CDR3. In germline, CDR1 is SGHDT, CDR2 YYEEEE. The CDR3 nucleotides read TGTGCCAGCAGTGGTACCTCCTACGAGCAGTACTTC. It translates to CASSGTSYEQYF.

The chain couples TRBV7-9 to TRBJ2-3, with D possibly being TRBD1 (5 bases). CDR1 is SEHNR, CDR2 FQNEAQ, per germline (reference sequence). The CDR3 is 15 amino acids. With 5 bases removed from V and 2 bases from J, the gap between germline ends came to 14 bases. The CDR3 protein is CASSPRTTNTDTQYF. In DNA, the CDR3 is TGTGCCAGCAGCCCACGGACAACGAACACAGATACGCAGTATTTT.

The chain couples TRBV3-1 to TRBJ1-1; D may be TRBD1 (5 bases). The germline V and J ends were trimmed by 5 bases and 4 bases, with 11 bases remaining between them. This CDR3 is built from 13 residues. CDR1 and CDR2 (germline): LGHDT, YNNKEL (reference sequence). For the CDR3, the DNA is TGTGCCAGCAGCAATCAGGGAGGCACTGAAGCTTTCTTT. Translated: CASSNQGGTEAFF.

DNA of the CDR3: TGCAGTGCTAGAGAGCTAGCGGACCCGTACCAAGAGACCCAGTACTTC. Its translation is CSARELADPYQETQYF. The V and J genes are TRBV20-1 and TRBJ2-5; 7 positions agree with TRBD2. This CDR3 is 16 amino acids long. CDR1 and CDR2 (germline): DFQATT, SNEGSKA (reference sequence). Trimming removed 0 bases from V and 0 bases from J; junction bases left unmatched: 7.

This clonotype was recorded many times. The chain combines TRBV20-1 with TRBJ2-2; D might be TRBD2 (6 bases). Germline V gives CDR1 DFQATT, CDR2 SNEGSKA (reference sequence). The V end was cut by 3 bases, the J end by 1 base, with 12 bases between. This CDR3 has 15 amino acids. The CDR3 loop reads CSASSLAVNTGELFF. The CDR3 DNA sequence: TGCAGTGCTAGTTCTTTAGCGGTGAACACCGGGGAGCTGTTTTTT.

There are a few counts of this clonotype. The V and J genes are TRBV5-6 and TRBJ2-7; 10 bases line up with TRBD1. The CDR3 totals 15 residues. V dropped 4 bases and J dropped 3; count of bases not matched to a gene: 7. Germline CDR1 is SGHDT and CDR2 is YYEEEE. The CDR3 DNA is TGTGCCAGCAGCCAAGCGGGACAGGGGTTCTACGAGCAGTACTTC. It yields the protein CASSQAGQGFYEQYF.

This clonotype has ten or more counts. The chain joins TRBV7-9 to TRBJ1-4, with D hard to call. Trimming left V 4 bases short and J 5 bases short, with 5 bases between. Germline V gives CDR1 SEHNR, CDR2 FQNEAQ (reference sequence). This CDR3 has 12 amino acids. CDR3 sequence (DNA): TGTGCCAGCAGCTACGGGAATGAAAAACTGTTTTTT. Protein: CASSYGNEKLFF.

This clonotype was seen repeatedly, ten times or more. The chain carries TRBV3-1 and TRBJ1-1; D perhaps matches TRBD1 (6 bases). The ends were cut back, 1 base at V and 5 bases at J, with 20 bases in the middle. Germline assignment: CDR1 LGHDT and CDR2 YNNKEL (reference sequence). This CDR3 spans 17 amino acids. The CDR3 region has the DNA TGTGCCAGCAGCCAAGTTTTGGGGGGGCTATCGGAGACTGAAGCTTTCTTT. Residues: CASSQVLGGLSETEAFF.

Remarks on this clonotype: A much larger clone differs from this one at a single base, so this may be a read error. The chain couples TRBV12-3 or TRBV12-4 to TRBJ2-7; tentative D call: TRBD2 (5 bases). This CDR3 region has 13 residues. The CDR3 DNA follows: TGTGCCAGCAGTTCTATGGCCGACTACGAGCAGTGCTTC. It specifies CASSSMADYEQCF.

The table lists this clonotype with a count of one. This rearrangement joins TRBV4-3 to TRBJ1-1; possibly TRBD1 for D (5 bases). Germline assignment: CDR1 LGHNA and CDR2 YSLEER. The CDR3 runs to 18 residues. Trimming removed 4 bases from V and 8 bases from J, with 29 bases in between. The CDR3 spells CASSPTPVPGPENAEAFF. The CDR3 nucleotides are TGCGCCAGCAGCCCAACGCCCGTTCCGGGACCAGAGAACGCCGAAGCTTTCTTT.

The chain couples TRBV3-1 to TRBJ2-3, with 8 bases fitting TRBD2. Germline trimming cut 4 bases from V and 2 bases from J; bases unmatched to any gene: 11. There are 17 residues in the CDR3. The germline gives CDR1 LGHDT, CDR2 YNNKEL (reference sequence). As DNA, the CDR3 is TGTGCCAGCAGCCCTAAAATACGAGCGGGAGTCACAGATACGCAGTATTTT. As protein: CASSPKIRAGVTDTQYF.

This clonotype was seen a handful of times. The chain couples TRBV4-3 to TRBJ1-4, with a weak D call TRBD1 (6 bases). Deletions cut 2 bases from V and 3 bases from J, with 13 bases between. Germline values: CDR1 LGHNA, CDR2 YSLEER. There are 16 residues in the CDR3. DNA of the CDR3: TGCGCCAGCAGCCAAAACAGACAGGATTCTAATGAAAAACTGTTTTTT. Residues: CASSQNRQDSNEKLFF.